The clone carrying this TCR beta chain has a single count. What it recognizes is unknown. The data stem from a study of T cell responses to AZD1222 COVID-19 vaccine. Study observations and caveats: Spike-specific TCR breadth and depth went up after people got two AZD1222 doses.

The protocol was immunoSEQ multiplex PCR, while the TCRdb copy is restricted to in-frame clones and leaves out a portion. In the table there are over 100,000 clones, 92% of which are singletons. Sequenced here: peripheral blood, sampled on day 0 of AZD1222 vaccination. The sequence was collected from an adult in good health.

The CDR3 spells CASSQDRPLEKLFF. CDR3 bases: TGTGCCAGCAGTCAGGACAGGCCCCTTGAAAAACTGTTTTTT. V usage is TRBV6-5 and J usage is TRBJ1-4, with 7 bases fitting TRBD1. The V gene's germline CDR1 is MNHEY and CDR2 SVGAGI. The length of the CDR3 is 14 residues. The junction had 7 bases not matched to a gene; V was cut back by 5 bases and J by 7 bases.